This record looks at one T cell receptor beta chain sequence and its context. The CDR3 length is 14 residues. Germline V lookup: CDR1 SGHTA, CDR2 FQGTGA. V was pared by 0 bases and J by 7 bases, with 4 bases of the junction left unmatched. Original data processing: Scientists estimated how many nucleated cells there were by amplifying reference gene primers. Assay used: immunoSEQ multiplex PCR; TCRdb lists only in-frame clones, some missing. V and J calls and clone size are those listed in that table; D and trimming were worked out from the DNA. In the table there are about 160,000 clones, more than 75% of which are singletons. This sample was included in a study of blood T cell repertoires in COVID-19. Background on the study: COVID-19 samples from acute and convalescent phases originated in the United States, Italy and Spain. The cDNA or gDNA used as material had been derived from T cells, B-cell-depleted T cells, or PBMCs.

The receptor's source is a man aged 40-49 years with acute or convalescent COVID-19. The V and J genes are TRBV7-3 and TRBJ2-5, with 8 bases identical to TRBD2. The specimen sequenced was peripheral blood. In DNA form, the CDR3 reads TGTGCCAGCAGCTTAACGCCAGCGGGGGCGACCCAGTACTTC. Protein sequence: CASSLTPAGATQYF.